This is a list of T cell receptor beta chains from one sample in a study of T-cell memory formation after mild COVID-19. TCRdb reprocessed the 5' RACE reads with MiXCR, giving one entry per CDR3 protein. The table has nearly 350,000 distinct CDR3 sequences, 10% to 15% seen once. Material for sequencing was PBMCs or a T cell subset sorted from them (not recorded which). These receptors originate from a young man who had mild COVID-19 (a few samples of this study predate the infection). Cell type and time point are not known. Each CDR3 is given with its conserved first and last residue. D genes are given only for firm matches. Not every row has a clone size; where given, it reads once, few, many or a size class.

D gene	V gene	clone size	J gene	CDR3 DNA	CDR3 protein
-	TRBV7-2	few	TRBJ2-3	TGTGCCAGCAGCTTGGTGGGGGTGGGCACAGATACGCAGTATTTT	CASSLVGVGTDTQYF
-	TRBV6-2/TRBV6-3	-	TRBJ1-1	TGTGCCAGCAGTTTTCAGGATGGCACTGAAGCTTTCTTT	CASSFQDGTEAFF
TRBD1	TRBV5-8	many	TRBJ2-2	TGTGCCAGCAGTTCTGGGGACAGGGGCGCCGGGGAGCTGTTTTTT	CASSSGDRGAGELFF
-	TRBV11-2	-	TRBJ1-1	TGTGCCAGCAGCGACACCCCAGGAGGGGGCACTGAAGCTTTCTTT	CASSDTPGGGTEAFF
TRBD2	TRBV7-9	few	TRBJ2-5	TGTGCCAGCAGCCGGACTAGCGGGGGGTACCAAGAGACCCAGTACTTC	CASSRTSGGYQETQYF
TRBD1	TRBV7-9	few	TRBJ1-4	TGTGCCAGCAGCTTCGCCCAGGGGGCAGGGGAAAAACTGTTTTTT	CASSFAQGAGEKLFF
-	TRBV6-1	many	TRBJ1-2	TGTGCCAGCATTGGCGCCGGCTACACCTTC	CASIGAGYTF
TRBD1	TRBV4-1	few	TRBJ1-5	TGCGCCAGCAGCCAAGGTCACAGGGGGAGTCAGCCCCAGCATTTT	CASSQGHRGSQPQHF
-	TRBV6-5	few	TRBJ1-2	TGTGCCAGCAGTTACTCCGGGGGGGTGGAGGGCTACACCTTC	CASSYSGGVEGYTF
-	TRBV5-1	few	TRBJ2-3	TGCGCCAGCAGCTTGGGGGAACGTACAGATACGCAGTATTTT	CASSLGERTDTQYF
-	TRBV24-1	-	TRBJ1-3	TGTGCCACCAGCGGGGGCTTCTCTGGAAACACCATATATTTT	CATSGGFSGNTIYF
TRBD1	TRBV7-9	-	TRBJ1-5	TGTGCCAGCAGCACGACAGGGAATAGCAATCAGCCCCAGCATTTT	CASSTTGNSNQPQHF
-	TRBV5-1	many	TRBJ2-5	TGCGCCAGCACCCGGACAGTTCTGGGGGAGACCCAGTACTTC	CASTRTVLGETQYF
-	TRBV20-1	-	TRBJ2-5	TGCAGTGCTAGAGATCCAATGGGGCCAGAGACCCAGTACTTC	CSARDPMGPETQYF
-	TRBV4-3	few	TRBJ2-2	TGCGCCAGCAGCCAAGGAACAGGTACCGGGGAGCTGTTTTTT	CASSQGTGTGELFF
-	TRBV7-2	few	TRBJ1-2	TGTGCCAGCAGCTTTGGGACATTGGCTAACTATGGCTACACCTTC	CASSFGTLANYGYTF
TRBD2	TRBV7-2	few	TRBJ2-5	TGTGCCAGCAAGGAGGAGCGGGGTCGAGGGACCCAGTACTTC	CASKEERGRGTQYF
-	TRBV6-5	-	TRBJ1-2	TGTGCCAGCAGTTACGGCTCAGGTTTTGGCTACACCTTC	CASSYGSGFGYTF
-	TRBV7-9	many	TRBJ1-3	TGTGCCAGCGAACCTGGAAACACCATATATTTT	CASEPGNTIYF
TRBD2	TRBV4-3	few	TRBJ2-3	TGCGCCAGCAGCCCGCGTCCGATCGAGCTAGCGGGGGTCACAGATACGCAGTATTTT	CASSPRPIELAGVTDTQYF
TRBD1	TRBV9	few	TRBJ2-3	TGTGCCAGCAGCGTCGGGACAGCTAGCACAGATACGCAGTATTTT	CASSVGTASTDTQYF
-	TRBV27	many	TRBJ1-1	TGTGCCAGCAGTCGTGTGGGGGGCCGGGGGGTGAACACTGAAGCTTTCTTT	CASSRVGGRGVNTEAFF
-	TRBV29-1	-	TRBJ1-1	TGCAGCGTTGTCTCGGCAGGGGTTCGGGGAGCTTTCTTT	CSVVSAGVRGAFF
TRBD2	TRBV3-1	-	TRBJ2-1	TGTGCCAGCAACGGACTAGCGGGTACTGAGCAGTTCTTC	CASNGLAGTEQFF
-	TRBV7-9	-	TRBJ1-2	TGTGCCAGCAGCTTAGGGGCAGTAAGCTATGGCTACACCTTC	CASSLGAVSYGYTF
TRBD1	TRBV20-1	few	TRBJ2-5	TGCAGTGCTATGACAGGGCTCCAAGAGACCCAGTACTTC	CSAMTGLQETQYF
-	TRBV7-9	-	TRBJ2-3	TGTGCCAGCAGCATTTGGTCATGGGGTAGCACAGATACGCAGTATTTT	CASSIWSWGSTDTQYF
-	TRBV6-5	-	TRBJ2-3	TGTGCCAGCAGTTGGCGGGTAACAGATACGCAGTATTTT	CASSWRVTDTQYF
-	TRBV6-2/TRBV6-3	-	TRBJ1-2	TGTGCCAGCATTCTACGGGACTCCAATCCCCAGAGGGGCTACACCTTC	CASILRDSNPQRGYTF
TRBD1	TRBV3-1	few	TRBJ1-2	TGTGCCAGCAGCCAGGGCGACAGGGACGCTTACACCTTC	CASSQGDRDAYTF